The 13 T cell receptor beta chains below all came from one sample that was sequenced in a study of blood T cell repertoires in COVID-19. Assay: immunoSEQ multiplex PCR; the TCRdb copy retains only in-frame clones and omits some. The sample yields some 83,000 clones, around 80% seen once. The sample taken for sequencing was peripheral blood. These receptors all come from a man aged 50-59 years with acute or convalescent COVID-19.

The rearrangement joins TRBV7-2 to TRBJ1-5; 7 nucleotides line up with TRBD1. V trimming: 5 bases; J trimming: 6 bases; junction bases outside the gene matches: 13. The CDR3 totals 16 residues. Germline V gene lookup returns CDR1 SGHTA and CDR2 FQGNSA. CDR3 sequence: CASSAGLDRVAQPQHF. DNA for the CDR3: TGTGCCAGCAGCGCAGGCCTCGACAGGGTGGCTCAGCCCCAGCATTTT. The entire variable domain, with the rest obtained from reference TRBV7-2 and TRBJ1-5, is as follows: GAGVSQSPSNKVTEKGKDVELRCDPISGHTALYWYRQSLGQGLEFLIYFQGNSAPDKSGLPSDRFSAERTGGSVSTLTIQRTQQEDSAVYLCASSAGLDRVAQPQHFGDGTRLSIL.

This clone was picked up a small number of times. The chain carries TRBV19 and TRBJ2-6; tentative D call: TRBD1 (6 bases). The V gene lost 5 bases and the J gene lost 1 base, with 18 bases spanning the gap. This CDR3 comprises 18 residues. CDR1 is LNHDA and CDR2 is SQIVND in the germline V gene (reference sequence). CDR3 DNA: TGTGCCAGTAGTCGGACAGCGGCGCAGGAATCTGGGGCCAACGTCCTGACTTTC. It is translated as CASSRTAAQESGANVLTF.

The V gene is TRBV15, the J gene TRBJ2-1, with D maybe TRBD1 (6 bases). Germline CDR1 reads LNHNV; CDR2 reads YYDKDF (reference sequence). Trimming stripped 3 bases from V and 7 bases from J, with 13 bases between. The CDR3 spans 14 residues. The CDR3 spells CATSRAGAENEQFF. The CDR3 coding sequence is TGTGCCACCAGCAGGGCAGGGGCGGAAAATGAGCAGTTCTTC.

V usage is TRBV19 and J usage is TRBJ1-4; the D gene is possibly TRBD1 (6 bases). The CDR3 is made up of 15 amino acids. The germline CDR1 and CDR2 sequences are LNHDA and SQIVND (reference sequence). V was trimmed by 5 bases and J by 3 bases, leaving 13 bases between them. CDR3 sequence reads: CASSARQASNEKLFF. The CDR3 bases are TGTGCCAGTAGTGCCCGACAGGCCTCTAATGAAAAACTGTTTTTT.

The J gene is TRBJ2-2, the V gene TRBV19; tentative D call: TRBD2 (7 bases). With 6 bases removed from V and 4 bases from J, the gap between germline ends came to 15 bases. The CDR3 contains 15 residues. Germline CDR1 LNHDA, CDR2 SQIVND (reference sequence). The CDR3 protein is CASRVQGRGTGELFF. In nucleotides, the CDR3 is TGTGCCAGTAGGGTCCAGGGGAGGGGCACCGGGGAGCTGTTTTTT.

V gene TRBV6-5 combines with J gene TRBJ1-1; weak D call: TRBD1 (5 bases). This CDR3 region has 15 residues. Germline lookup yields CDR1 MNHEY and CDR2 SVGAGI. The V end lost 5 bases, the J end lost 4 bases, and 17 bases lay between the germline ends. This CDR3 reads CASSTQAPGGTEAFF. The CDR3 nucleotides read TGTGCCAGCAGTACCCAGGCCCCGGGGGGCACTGAAGCTTTCTTT.

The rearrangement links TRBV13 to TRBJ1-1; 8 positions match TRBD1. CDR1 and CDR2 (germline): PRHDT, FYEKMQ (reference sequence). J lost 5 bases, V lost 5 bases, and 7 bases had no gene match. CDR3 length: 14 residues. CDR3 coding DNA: TGTGCCAGCAGCACCGAGGACAGGGTTACTGAAGCTTTCTTT. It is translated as CASSTEDRVTEAFF.

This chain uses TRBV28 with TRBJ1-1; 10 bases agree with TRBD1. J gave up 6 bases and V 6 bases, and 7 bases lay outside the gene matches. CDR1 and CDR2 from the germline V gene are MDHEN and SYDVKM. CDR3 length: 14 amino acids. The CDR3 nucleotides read TGTGCCAGCAGCCTGAGACAGGGGGCCGCTGAAGCTTTCTTT. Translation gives CASSLRQGAAEAFF. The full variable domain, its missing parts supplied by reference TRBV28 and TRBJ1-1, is DVKVTQSSRYLVKRTGEKVFLECVQDMDHENMFWYRQDPGLGLRLIYFSYDVKMKEKGDIPEGYSVSREKKERFSLILESASTNQTSMYLCASSLRQGAAEAFFGQGTRLTVV.

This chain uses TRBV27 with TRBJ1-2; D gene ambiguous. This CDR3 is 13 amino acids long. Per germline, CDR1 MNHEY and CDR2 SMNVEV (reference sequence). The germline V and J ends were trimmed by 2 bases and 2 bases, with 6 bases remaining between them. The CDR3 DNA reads TGTGCCAGCAGTTTAGAGGGAAACTATGGCTACACCTTC. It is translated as CASSLEGNYGYTF.

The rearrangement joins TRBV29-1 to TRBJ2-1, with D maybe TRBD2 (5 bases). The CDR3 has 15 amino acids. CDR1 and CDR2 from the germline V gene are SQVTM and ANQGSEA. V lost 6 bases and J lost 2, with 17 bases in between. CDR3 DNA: TGCAGCGTCCCCGCGGAGAGGGCACCCTACAATGAGCAGTTCTTC. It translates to CSVPAERAPYNEQFF.

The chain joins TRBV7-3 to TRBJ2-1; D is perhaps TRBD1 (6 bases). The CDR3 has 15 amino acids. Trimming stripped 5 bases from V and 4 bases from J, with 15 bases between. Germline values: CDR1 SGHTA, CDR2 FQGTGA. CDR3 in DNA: TGTGCCAGCAGCCCACGGGACACCAAATACAATGAGCAGTTCTTC. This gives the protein CASSPRDTKYNEQFF.

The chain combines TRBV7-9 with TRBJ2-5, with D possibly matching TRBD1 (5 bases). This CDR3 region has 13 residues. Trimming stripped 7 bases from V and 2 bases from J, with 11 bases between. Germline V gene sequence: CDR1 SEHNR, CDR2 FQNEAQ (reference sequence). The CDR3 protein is CASKGLKQETQYF. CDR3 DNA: TGTGCCAGCAAGGGGCTCAAACAAGAGACCCAGTACTTC.

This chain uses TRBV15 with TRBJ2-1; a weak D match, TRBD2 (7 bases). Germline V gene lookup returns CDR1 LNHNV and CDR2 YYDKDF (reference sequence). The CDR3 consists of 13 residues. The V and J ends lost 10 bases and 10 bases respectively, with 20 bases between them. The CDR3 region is CAMGASGRSEQFF. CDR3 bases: TGTGCCATGGGGGCTAGCGGACGGTCGGAGCAGTTCTTC.